This T cell receptor beta chain was recorded in a study of T cell responses to AZD1222 COVID-19 vaccine. Unmatched junction bases numbered 1, after V lost 1 base and J lost 5 bases. Germline CDR1 LNHDA, CDR2 SQIVND (reference sequence). CDR3 length equals 14 residues. This clone was observed once. Here immunoSEQ multiplex PCR was the method, and the copy in TCRdb shows in-frame clones only, minus some. The sample has 100,000 or so clones, about 90% seen once. This sample comprised peripheral blood, obtained on day 0 of AZD1222 vaccination. This sequence originates from an adult in good health. The gene calls are TRBV19 and TRBJ1-1, with 10 nucleotides matching TRBD1. CDR3 loop: CASSIVDRGTEAFF. CDR3 DNA: TGTGCCAGTAGTATAGTGGACAGGGGGACTGAAGCTTTCTTT. The complete variable domain, with remaining parts taken from reference TRBV19 and TRBJ1-1, reads DGGITQSPKYLFRKEGQNVTLSCEQNLNHDAMYWYRQDPGQGLRLIYYSQIVNDFQKGDIAEGYSVSREKKESFPLTVTSAQKNPTAFYLCASSIVDRGTEAFFGQGTRLTVV.